This TCR beta chain was sequenced in a study of cytomegalovirus exposure and HLA in healthy donors. Primers: 60 Vbeta forward and 13 Jbeta reverse. Some clones are missing from TCRdb's copy, which holds only in-frame ones; the method was immunoSEQ multiplex PCR. The sample has about 240,000 clones, about 80% seen once. About this clone: The target antigen is unknown.

Findings and limits, study-wide: In vitro checks showed that a few CMV-associated chains really do target CMV antigens. Accounts indicate the classifier identified cytomegalovirus status with strong specificity and sensitivity. Some highly shared sequence variants likely arose as a pipeline artifact.

Sequences were obtained from PBMCs. The clonotype originates from a woman aged 55-70 years in good health and CMV-seropositive.

CDR3 amino acids: CASSLGMGQGYEQYF. DNA for the CDR3: TGTGCCAGCAGCTTAGGAATGGGACAGGGATACGAGCAGTACTTC. The genes are TRBV13 and TRBJ2-7; 9 nucleotides align to TRBD1. The CDR3 contains 15 residues. Germline loops: CDR1 PRHDT, CDR2 FYEKMQ (reference sequence). V dropped 0 bases and J dropped 4; count of bases not matched to a gene: 4.